This T cell receptor (beta chain) comes out of a study of blood T cell repertoires in COVID-19. The CDR3 extends over 16 amino acids. Germline CDR1 and CDR2: SGHTA and FQGNSA. Trimming took off 5 bases at V and 4 bases at J, with 15 bases between the two ends. Only in-frame clones appear in the TCRdb table, and some are missing; sequencing was by immunoSEQ multiplex PCR. The data hold some 150,000 clones, with around 80% observed a single time. The TCR originated in a human donor in a cohort sampled during active COVID-19. Material: peripheral blood. The chain combines TRBV7-2 with TRBJ2-6, with TRBD1 as a possible D gene (6 bases). The CDR3 protein is CASSVETGWGANVLTF. The DNA of the CDR3 is TGTGCCAGCAGCGTTGAAACAGGGTGGGGGGCCAACGTCCTGACTTTC.